Following are 9 T cell receptor beta chains from one sample sequenced in a study of spatial heterogeneity in lung cancer (dated by TCRdb to about 2019). The library was made by 5' RACE. Sequencing took place on a NextSeq 500. TCRdb handled the public reads itself, with Q25 trimming in fastp and clone calling in MiXCR, and kept productive beta chains. Every entry covers one CDR3 protein and lists the most common genes and DNA from its rows. Across this sample there are 7,300 or so distinct CDR3 sequences, with less than 20% seen only once. The biggest ten clones account for roughly 15% of the sample. Taken with the paper, the label for time point translates to: sample taken at primary tumor resection. Source: normal lung tissue next to the tumor, taken at surgery. The receptor source for this set is a male donor with early-stage non-small cell lung cancer.

This clonotype was seen at least ten times. The chain uses TRBV29-1 and TRBJ2-1; D unclear. The CDR3 extends over 15 amino acids. Germline values: CDR1 SQVTM, CDR2 ANQGSEA. The V end was cut by 6 bases, the J end by 0 bases, with 15 bases between. DNA of the CDR3: TGCAGCGTAGTAAAGTCCGGAGTCTCCTACAATGAGCAGTTCTTC. As protein: CSVVKSGVSYNEQFF.

This clonotype was seen only a few times. This sequence joins TRBV6-6 and TRBJ2-3; perhaps TRBD2 as D (5 bases). V was shortened by 9 bases and J by 2 bases, with 15 bases between the two germline ends. CDR1 and CDR2 from the germline V gene are MNHNY and SVGAGI (reference sequence). The CDR3 contains 14 residues. CDR3 nucleotides: TGTGCCAGTACCCCAGCGGAAACCACAGATACGCAGTATTTT. This gives the protein CASTPAETTDTQYF.

Sample share makes this clonotype medium-sized (0.01 to 0.1%). The chain couples TRBV2 to TRBJ1-2; 7 nucleotides align to TRBD1. CDR1 is SNHLY, CDR2 FYNNEI, per germline. The CDR3 is 14 amino acids. Trimming took 6 bases from V and 3 from J; bases not matched to a gene: 7. The CDR3 protein is CASSGQAWDYGYTF. As DNA, the CDR3 is TGTGCCAGCAGCGGACAGGCTTGGGACTATGGCTACACCTTC.

By proportion, this clonotype is medium-sized. The chain has TRBV28 and TRBJ2-2; TRBD2 matches 15 bases. Germline V lookup: CDR1 MDHEN, CDR2 SYDVKM. This CDR3 has 20 amino acids. V gave up 3 bases and J gave up 5 bases; unmatched junction bases: 13. CDR3 region: CASSLTGTSGRPSWTGELFF. The CDR3 bases are TGTGCCAGCAGTTTGACAGGGACTAGCGGGAGGCCCTCGTGGACCGGGGAGCTGTTTTTT.

There are a few counts of this clonotype. For the CDR3, the DNA is TGTGCCACCCTCTCACAGGGCTCCTACGAGCAGTACTTC. Protein sequence: CATLSQGSYEQYF. This chain uses TRBV28 with TRBJ2-7, with a possible D match to TRBD1 (6 bases). The ends were cut back, 10 bases at V and 0 bases at J, with 13 bases in the middle. The germline V gene encodes CDR1 MDHEN and CDR2 SYDVKM. The CDR3 spans 13 residues.

This clonotype is large by share. The J gene is TRBJ1-5, the V gene TRBV24-1; D remains ambiguous. Per germline, CDR1 KGHDR and CDR2 SFDVKD. The V end lost 5 bases, the J end lost 2 bases, and 9 bases lay between the germline ends. The CDR3 runs 14 residues. The CDR3 DNA reads TGTGCCACCAGTGGGCCACGGGGCAATCAGCCCCAGCATTTT. This sequence encodes CATSGPRGNQPQHF.

This clonotype was counted only a few times. V usage is TRBV12-3 or TRBV12-4 and J usage is TRBJ2-2; 7 bases align to TRBD1. The length of the CDR3 is 13 residues. V was clipped by 6 bases and J by 5 bases; unmatched bases: 3. The CDR3: CASRRQGTGELFF. The CDR3, as DNA: TGTGCCAGCAGGAGACAGGGTACCGGGGAGCTGTTTTTT.

This clonotype has just a few counts. The J gene is TRBJ2-1, the V gene TRBV20-1; D ambiguous. Germline CDR1 DFQATT, CDR2 SNEGSKA (reference sequence). This CDR3 spans 11 amino acids. Trimming removed 5 bases from V and 7 bases from J, with 9 bases in between. The CDR3, as DNA: TGCAGTGCTCTCAGTAAGAATGAGCAGTTCTTC. Translating it yields CSALSKNEQFF.

This clonotype was detected only a few times. V and J are TRBV27 and TRBJ1-2; D possibly corresponds to TRBD1 (6 bases). V was shortened by 2 bases and J by 4 bases, with 8 bases between the two germline ends. This CDR3 spans 13 amino acids. The germline gives CDR1 MNHEY, CDR2 SMNVEV (reference sequence). CDR3 loop: CASSLGGPYGYTF. The DNA for the CDR3 is TGTGCCAGCAGTTTAGGGGGGCCCTATGGCTACACCTTC.